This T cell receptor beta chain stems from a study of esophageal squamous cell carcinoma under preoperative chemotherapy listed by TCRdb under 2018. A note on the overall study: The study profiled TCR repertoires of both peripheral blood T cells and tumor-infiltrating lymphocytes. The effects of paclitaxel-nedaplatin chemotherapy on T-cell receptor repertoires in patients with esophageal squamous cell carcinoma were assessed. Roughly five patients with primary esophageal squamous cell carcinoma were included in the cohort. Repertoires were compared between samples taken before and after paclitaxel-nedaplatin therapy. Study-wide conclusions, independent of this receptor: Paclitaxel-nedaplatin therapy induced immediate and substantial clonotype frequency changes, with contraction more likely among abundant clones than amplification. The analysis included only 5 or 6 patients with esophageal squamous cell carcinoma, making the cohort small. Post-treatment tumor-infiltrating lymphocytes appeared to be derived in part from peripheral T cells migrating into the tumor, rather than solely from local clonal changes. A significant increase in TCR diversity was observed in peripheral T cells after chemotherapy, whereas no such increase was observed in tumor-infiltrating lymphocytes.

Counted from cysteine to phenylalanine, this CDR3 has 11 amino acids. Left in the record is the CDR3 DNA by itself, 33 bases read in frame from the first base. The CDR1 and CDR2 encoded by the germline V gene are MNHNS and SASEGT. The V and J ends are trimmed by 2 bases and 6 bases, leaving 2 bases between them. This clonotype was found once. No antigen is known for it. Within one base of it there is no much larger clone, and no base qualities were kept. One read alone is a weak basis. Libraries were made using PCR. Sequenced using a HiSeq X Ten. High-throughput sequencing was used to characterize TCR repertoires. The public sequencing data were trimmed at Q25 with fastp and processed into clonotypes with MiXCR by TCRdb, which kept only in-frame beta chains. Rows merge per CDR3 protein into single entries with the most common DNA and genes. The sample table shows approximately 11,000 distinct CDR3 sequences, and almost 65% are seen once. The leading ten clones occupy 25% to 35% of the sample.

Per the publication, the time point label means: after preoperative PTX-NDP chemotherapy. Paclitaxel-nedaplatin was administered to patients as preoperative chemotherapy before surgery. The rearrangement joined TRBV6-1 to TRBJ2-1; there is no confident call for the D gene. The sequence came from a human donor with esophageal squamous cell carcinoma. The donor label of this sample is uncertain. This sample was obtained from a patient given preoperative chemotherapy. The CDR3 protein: CASSETNEQFF. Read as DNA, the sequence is TGTGCCAGCAGTGAAACCAATGAGCAGTTCTTC.